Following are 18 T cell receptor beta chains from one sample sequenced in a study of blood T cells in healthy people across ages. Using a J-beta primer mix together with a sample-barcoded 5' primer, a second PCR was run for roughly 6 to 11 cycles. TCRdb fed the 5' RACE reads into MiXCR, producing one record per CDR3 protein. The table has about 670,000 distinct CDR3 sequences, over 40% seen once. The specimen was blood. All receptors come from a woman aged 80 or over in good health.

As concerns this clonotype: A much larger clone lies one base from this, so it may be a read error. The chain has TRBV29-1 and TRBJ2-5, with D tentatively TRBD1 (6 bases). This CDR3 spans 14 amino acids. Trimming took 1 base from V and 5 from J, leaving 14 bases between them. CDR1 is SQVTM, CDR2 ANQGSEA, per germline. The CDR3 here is CSVEGGRGLETQYF. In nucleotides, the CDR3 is TGCAGCGTTGAAGGGGGCAGGGGTTTGGAGACCCAGTACTTC. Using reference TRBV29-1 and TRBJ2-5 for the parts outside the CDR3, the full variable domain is SAVISQKPSRDICQRGTSLTIQCQVDSQVTMMFWYRQQPGQSLTLIATANQGSEATYESGFVIDKFPISRPNLTFSTLTVSNMSPEDSSIYLCSVEGGRGLETQYFGPGTRLLVL.

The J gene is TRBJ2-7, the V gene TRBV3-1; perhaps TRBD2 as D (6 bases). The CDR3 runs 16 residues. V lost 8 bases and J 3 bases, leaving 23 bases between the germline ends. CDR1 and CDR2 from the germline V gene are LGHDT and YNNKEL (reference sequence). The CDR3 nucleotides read TGTGCCAGCGGCCCGACTCGACTAGTGGGAAACTACGAGCAGTACTTC. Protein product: CASGPTRLVGNYEQYF.

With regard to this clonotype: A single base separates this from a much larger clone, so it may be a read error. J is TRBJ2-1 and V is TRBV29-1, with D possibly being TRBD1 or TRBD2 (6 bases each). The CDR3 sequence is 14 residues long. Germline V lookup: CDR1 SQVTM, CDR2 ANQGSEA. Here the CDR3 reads CSVERGQSYIEQFF. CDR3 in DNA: TGCAGCGTTGAACGGGGGCAGTCCTACATTGAGCAGTTCTTC.

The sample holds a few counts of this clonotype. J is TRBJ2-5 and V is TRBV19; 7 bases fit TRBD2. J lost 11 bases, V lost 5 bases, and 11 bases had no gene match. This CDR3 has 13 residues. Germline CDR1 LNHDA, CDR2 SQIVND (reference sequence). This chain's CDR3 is CASSVRGVGEQYF. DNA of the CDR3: TGTGCCAGTAGTGTCCGGGGGGTAGGGGAGCAGTACTTC.

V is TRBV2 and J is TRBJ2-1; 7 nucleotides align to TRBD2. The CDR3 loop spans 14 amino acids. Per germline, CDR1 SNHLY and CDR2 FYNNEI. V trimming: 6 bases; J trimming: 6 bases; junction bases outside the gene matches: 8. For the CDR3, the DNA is TGTGCCAGCAGCCGGGACTATAACACCAATGAGCAGTTCTTC. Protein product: CASSRDYNTNEQFF.

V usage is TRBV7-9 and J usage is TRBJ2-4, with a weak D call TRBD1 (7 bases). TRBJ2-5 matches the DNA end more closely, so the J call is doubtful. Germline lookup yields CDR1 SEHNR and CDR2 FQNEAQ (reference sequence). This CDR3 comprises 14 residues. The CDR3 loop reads CASSPRGAGETQYF. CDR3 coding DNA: TGTGCCAGCAGCCCCAGGGGGGCGGGAGAGACCCAGTACTTC.

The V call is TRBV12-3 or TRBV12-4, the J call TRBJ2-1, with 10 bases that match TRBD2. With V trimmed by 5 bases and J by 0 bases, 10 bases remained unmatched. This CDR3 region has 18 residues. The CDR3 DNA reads TGTGCCAGCAGTCCGCAGGCTAGCGGGGGCAGCTCCTACAATGAGCAGTTCTTC. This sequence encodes CASSPQASGGSSYNEQFF.

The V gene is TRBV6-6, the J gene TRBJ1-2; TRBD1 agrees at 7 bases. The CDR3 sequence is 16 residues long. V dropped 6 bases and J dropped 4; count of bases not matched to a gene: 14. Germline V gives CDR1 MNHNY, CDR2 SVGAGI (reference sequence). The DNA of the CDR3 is TGTGCCAGCAGATCCGGGACAGCCAACCGGCTCTATGGCTACACCTTC. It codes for CASRSGTANRLYGYTF.

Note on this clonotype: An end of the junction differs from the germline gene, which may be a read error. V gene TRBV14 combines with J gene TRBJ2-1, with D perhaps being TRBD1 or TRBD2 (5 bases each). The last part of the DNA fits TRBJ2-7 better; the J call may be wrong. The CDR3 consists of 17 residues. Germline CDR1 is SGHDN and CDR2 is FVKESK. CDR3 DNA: TGTGCTAGCAGCCCTTTAGTGAGGGGAGAGCTCTACAATGAGCAGTACTTC. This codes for CASSPLVRGELYNEQYF.

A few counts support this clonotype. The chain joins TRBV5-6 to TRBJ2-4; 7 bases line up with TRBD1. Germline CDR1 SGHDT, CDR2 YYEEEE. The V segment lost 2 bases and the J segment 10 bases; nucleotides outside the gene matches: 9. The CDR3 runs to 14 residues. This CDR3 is CASSLPRDSRIQYF. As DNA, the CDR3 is TGTGCCAGCAGCTTACCCCGGGACAGCCGAATTCAGTACTTC.

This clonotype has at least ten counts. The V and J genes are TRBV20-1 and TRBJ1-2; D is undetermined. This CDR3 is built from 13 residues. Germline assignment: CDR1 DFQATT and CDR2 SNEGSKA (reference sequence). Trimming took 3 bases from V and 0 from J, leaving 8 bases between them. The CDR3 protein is CSARARTNYGYTF. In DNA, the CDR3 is TGCAGTGCTAGGGCCAGGACTAACTATGGCTACACCTTC.

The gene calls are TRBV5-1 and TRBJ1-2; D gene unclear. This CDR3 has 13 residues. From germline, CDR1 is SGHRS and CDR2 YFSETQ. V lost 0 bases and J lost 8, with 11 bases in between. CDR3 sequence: CASSLETWWGYTF. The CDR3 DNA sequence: TGCGCCAGCAGCTTGGAGACATGGTGGGGCTACACCTTC.

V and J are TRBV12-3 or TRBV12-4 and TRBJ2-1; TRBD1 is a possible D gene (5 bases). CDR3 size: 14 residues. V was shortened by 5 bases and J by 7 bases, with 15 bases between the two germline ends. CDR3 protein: CASSQFRATNEQFF. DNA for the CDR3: TGTGCCAGCAGTCAATTCAGGGCGACTAATGAGCAGTTCTTC.

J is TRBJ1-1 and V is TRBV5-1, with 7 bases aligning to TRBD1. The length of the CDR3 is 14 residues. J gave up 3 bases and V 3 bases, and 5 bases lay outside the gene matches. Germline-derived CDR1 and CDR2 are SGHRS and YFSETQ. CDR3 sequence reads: CASSSAGGHTEAFF. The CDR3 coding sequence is TGCGCCAGCAGCTCGGCAGGGGGACACACTGAAGCTTTCTTT. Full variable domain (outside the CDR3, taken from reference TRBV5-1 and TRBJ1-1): KAGVTQTPRYLIKTRGQQVTLSCSPISGHRSVSWYQQTPGQGLQFLFEYFSETQRNKGNFPGRFSGRQFSNSRSEMNVSTLELGDSALYLCASSSAGGHTEAFFGQGTRLTVV.

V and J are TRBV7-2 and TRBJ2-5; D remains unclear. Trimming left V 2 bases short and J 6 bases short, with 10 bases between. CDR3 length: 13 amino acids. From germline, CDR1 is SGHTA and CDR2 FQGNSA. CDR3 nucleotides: TGTGCCAGCAGCTTAACCAGGCGGAAGACCCAGTACTTC. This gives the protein CASSLTRRKTQYF. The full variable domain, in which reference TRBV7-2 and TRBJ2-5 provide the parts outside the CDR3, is GAGVSQSPSNKVTEKGKDVELRCDPISGHTALYWYRQSLGQGLEFLIYFQGNSAPDKSGLPSDRFSAERTGGSVSTLTIQRTQQEDSAVYLCASSLTRRKTQYFGPGTRLLVL.

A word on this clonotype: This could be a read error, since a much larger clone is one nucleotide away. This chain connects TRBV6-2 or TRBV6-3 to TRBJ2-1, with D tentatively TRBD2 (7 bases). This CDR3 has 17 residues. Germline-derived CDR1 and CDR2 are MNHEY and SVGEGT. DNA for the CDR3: TGTGCCAGCAGCCCCGTATTAGGGGGGGTTTCCTACGATGAGCAGTTCTTC. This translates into CASSPVLGGVSYDEQFF.

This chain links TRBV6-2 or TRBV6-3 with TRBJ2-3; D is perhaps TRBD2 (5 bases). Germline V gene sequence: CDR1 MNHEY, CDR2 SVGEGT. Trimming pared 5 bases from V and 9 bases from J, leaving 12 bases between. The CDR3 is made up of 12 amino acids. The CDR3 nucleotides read TGTGCCAGCAGTCCCAGCGGTTTCACGCAGTATTTT. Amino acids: CASSPSGFTQYF.

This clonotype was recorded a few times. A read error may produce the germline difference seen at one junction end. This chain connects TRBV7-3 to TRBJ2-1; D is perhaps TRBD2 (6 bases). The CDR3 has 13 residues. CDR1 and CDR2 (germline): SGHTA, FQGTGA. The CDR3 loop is CASSSVGGNEQFF. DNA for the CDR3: TGTGCCAGCAGCTCCGTGGGAGGCAATGAACAGTTCTTC. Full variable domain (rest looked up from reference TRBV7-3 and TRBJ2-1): GAGVSQTPSNKVTEKGKYVELRCDPISGHTALYWYRQSLGQGPEFLIYFQGTGAADDSGLPNDRFFAVRPEGSVSTLKIQRTERGDSAVYLCASSSVGGNEQFFGPGTRLTVL.